This TCR beta chain was sequenced during a study of blood T cell repertoires in COVID-19 (dated by TCRdb to 2018 to 2020). With regard to the full study: Collaborator samples came from the United States, Italy and Spain and covered acute and convalescent phases of COVID-19. The dataset comprised deeply sampled blood TCRbeta repertoires from subjects exposed to, actively infected with, or recovered from COVID-19. The samples were drawn from two sources: the first 160 participants of the ongoing ImmuneRACE study, and approximately 1,300 subjects contributed by 6 global collaborators. Where HLA class I and class II types were available, the types were taken from metadata supplied by the sample provider, not from assay-based typing. Nearly every sample came with metadata listing a de-identified subject ID, COVID-19 status, age in years and sex. The material from the prospective study consisted of cDNA or gDNA derived from T cells, B-cell-depleted T cells, or PBMCs. The repertoires were released in a freely available public database meant as a resource for research on the immune response to SARS-CoV-2. Here is what the overall study found, with its caveats: The quantity of clinical and demographic metadata differed by source and by participant and was supplied without curation.

From the cysteine up to the phenylalanine, the CDR3 has a length of 14 residues. Here the CDR3 DNA is all that survives: 42 bases in frame from base 1. Trimming at the junction amounts to 2 bases on V and 4 bases on J, and the germline ends lie 9 bases apart. The CDR1 and CDR2 encoded by the germline V gene are SGHAT and FQNNGV. The immunoSEQ Assay, a bias-controlled multiplex PCR, was used to amplify TCRbeta CDR3 regions from genomic DNA. The authors' pipeline ran thus. Within the assay, amplification of reference gene primers was used to estimate how many nucleated cells each sample contained. To quantify the absolute abundance of each unique TCRbeta CDR3 rearrangement, sequence reads were collapsed and filtered. For each sample, productive Simpson clonality was calculated as the square root of Simpson's diversity index across productive rearrangements. TCRdb retrieved this table from immuneACCESS and kept in-frame rearrangements only. Not all clones are present; in checked studies, unresolved V genes account for under half, and no reason is known for the remainder. The V and J calls and the clone size are those of that table, but D and trimming were determined from the DNA. The sample profile shows approximately 300,000 clones; approximately 87% of them were found once. The leading ten clones occupy approximately 5.3% of the sample.

As concerns this clone: Its antigen has not been determined. Per-nucleotide qualities are absent, and no much larger clonotype sits a single base away.

Enrolling through a virtual design, the prospective study's participants ranged in age from roughly 18 to 95 years and lived across roughly 24 United States geographic areas. Cohort assignment in the prospective study relied on participant-reported clinical history from a screening survey and a study questionnaire. ImmuneRACE Cohort 3 recovered participants were defined by two consecutive negative NP/OP PCR tests, healthcare professional clearance, or symptom resolution. In the prospective study, mobile phlebotomists collected whole blood, serum and a nasopharyngeal or oropharyngeal swab from each participant. Additional blood draws and questionnaires over a 2-month period could optionally be provided by prospective study participants. Blood samples from the prospective study were shipped frozen or at room temperature prior to DNA extraction.

The V and J genes are TRBV11-2 and TRBJ1-5, with a tentative D gene TRBD1 over 5 matching bases. Source material: PBMCs or T cells enriched from blood (not recorded which). The receptor was derived from a woman in her 30s who had recovered from COVID-19. The CDR3: CASSLFGGNQPQHF. The DNA reads TGTGCCAGCAGCTTATTCGGGGGGAATCAGCCCCAGCATTTT.